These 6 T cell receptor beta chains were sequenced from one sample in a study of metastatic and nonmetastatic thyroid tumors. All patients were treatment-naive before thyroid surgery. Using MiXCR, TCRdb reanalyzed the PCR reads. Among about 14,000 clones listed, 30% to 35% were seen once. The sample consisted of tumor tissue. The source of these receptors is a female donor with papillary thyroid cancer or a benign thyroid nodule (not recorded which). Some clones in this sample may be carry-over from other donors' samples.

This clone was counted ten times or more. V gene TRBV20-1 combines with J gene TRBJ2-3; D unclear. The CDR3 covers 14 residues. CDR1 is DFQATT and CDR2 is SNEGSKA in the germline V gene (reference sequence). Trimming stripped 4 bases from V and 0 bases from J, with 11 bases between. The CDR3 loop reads CSAIPDPSTDTQYF. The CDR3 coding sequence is TGCAGTGCTATACCGGACCCTAGCACAGATACGCAGTATTTT.

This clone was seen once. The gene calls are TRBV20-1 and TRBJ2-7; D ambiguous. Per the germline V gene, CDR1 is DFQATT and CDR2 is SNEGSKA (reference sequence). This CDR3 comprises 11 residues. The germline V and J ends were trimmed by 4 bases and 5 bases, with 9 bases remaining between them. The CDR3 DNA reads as TGCAGTGCTAATGACGTTCACGAGCAGTACTTC. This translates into CSANDVHEQYF.

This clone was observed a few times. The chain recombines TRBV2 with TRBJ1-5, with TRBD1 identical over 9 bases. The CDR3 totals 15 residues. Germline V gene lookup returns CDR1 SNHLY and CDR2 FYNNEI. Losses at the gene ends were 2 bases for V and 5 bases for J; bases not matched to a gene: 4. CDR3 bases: TGTGCCAGCAGTGAATCCACAGGGGGCTATCAGCCCCAGCATTTT. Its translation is CASSESTGGYQPQHF.

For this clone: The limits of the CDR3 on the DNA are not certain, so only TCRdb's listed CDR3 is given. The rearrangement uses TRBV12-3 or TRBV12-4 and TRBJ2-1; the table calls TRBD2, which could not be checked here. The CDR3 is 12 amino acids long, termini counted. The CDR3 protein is CASILGEREQFF.

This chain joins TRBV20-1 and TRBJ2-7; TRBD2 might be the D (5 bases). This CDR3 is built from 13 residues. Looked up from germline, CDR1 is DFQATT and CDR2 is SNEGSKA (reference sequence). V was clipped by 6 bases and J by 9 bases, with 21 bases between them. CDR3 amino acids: CSAEAATVTRQYF. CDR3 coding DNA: TGCAGTGCAGAAGCGGCGACCGTCACGCGGCAGTACTTC.

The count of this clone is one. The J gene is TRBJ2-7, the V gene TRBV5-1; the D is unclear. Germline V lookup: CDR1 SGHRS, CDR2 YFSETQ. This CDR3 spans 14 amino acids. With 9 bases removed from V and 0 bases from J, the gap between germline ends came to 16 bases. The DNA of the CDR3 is TGCGCCATCATCTTTGACCAGATCTCCTACGAGCAGTACTTC. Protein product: CAIIFDQISYEQYF.